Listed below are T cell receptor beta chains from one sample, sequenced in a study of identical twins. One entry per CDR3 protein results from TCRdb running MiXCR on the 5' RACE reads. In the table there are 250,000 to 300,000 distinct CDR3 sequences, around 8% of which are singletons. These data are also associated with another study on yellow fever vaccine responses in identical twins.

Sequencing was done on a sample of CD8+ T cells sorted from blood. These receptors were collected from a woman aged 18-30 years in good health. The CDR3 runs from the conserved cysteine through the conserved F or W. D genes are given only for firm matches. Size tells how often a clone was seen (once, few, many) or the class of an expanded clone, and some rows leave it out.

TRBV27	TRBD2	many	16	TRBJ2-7	TGTGCCAGCAGCTCAAGAGCCGGGACTAGCGCACACGAGCAGTACTTC	CASSSRAGTSAHEQYF
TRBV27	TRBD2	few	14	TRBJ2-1	TGTGCCAGCAACCTAGCGGGAGGGTACAATGAGCAGTTCTTC	CASNLAGGYNEQFF
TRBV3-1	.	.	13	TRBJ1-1	TGTGCCAGCAGCCAAGGGTGGGGCACTGAAGCTTTCTTT	CASSQGWGTEAFF
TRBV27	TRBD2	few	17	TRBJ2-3	TGTGCCAGCAGTTTAATCCGTACGGGAGGGCGCACAGATACGCAGTATTTT	CASSLIRTGGRTDTQYF
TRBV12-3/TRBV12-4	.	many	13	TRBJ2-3	TGTGCCAGCAGTTTGCCCAGCGCAGATACGCAGTATTTT	CASSLPSADTQYF
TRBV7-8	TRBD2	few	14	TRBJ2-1	TGTGCCAGCAGCCCCTCGGGGGGGTTCGATGAGCAGTTCTTC	CASSPSGGFDEQFF
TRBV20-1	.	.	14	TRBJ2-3	TGCAGTGCTAGACAGGCGGAAAGCACAGATACGCAGTATTTT	CSARQAESTDTQYF
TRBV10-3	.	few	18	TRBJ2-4	TGTGCCAGCAGCCCCACAGCGGTCAACCCTTTAGGCAAAAACATTCAGTACTTC	CASSPTAVNPLGKNIQYF
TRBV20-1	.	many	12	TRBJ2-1	TGCAGTGCCGATACAGGGTTCGATGAGCAGTTCTTC	CSADTGFDEQFF
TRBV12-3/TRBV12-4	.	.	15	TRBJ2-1	TGTGCCAGCAGTTTAGGGGAGCGGGCTTACAATGAGCAGTTCTTC	CASSLGERAYNEQFF
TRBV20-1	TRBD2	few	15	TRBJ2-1	TGCAGTGCAGCCGGGACTAGCGGACTACTCAATGAGCAGTTCTTC	CSAAGTSGLLNEQFF
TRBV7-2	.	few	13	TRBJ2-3	TGTGCCACCGGCAGGGACTTAAGAGATACGCAGTATTTT	CATGRDLRDTQYF
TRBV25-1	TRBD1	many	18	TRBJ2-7	TGTGCCAGCAGTGTAACCCCAGCCTTCGGGACAGGCTCCTACGAGCAGTACTTC	CASSVTPAFGTGSYEQYF
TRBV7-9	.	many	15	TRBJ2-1	TGTGCCAGCAGCTTCTTATTCGATCTGGGGAATGAGCAGTTCTTC	CASSFLFDLGNEQFF
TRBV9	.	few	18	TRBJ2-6	TGTGCCAGCAGCGGCCGGGTCTCGGCATTCTCTGGGGCCAACGTCCTGACTTTC	CASSGRVSAFSGANVLTF
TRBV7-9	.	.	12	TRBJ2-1	TGTGCCAGCAGCTTGGTCGGGTATGAGCAGTTCTTC	CASSLVGYEQFF
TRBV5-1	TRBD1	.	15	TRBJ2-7	TGCGCCATCAGCGGGCGGGACAGGGGGCTTCCCGAGCAGTACTTC	CAISGRDRGLPEQYF
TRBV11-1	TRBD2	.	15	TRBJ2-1	TGTGCCAGCAGCCAGACTAGCGACGCCTACAATGAGCAGTTCTTC	CASSQTSDAYNEQFF
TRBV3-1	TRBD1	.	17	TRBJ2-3	TGTGCCAGCAGCCAAGCGTTGGACAGGGCTAGCACAGATACGCAGTATTTT	CASSQALDRASTDTQYF
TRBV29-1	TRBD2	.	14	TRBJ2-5	TGCAGCGCCGATACCGGGACTATATTAGAGACCCAGTACTTC	CSADTGTILETQYF
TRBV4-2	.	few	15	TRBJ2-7	TGTGCCAGCAGCCAAAAGGACAGCGGGCAAGCCGAGCAGTACTTC	CASSQKDSGQAEQYF
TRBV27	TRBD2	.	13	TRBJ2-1	TGTGCCAGTCGACTAGCGGCTTACAATGAGCAGTTCTTC	CASRLAAYNEQFF
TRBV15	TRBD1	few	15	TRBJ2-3	TGTGCCACCAGCGGAAGGGACAGGGAAGTAGATACGCAGTATTTT	CATSGRDREVDTQYF
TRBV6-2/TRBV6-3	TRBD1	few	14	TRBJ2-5	TGTGCCAGCAGTGAGGACAGGTCCGGGGAGACCCAGTACTTC	CASSEDRSGETQYF
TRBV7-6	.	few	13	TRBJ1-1	TGTGCCAGCAGCCTGCAGTCGAACACTGAAGCTTTCTTT	CASSLQSNTEAFF
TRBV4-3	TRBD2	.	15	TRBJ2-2	TGCGCCAGCAGCCCCGGACTAGTGGGAGGCGGGGAGCTGTTTTTT	CASSPGLVGGGELFF
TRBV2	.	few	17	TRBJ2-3	TGTGCCAGCGATGGGGGTGTTGACAGCACTAGCACAGATACGCAGTATTTT	CASDGGVDSTSTDTQYF
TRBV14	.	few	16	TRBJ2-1	TGTGCCAGCAGCCAAGGTTCTAGCAGCCCTTACAATGAGCAGTTCTTC	CASSQGSSSPYNEQFF
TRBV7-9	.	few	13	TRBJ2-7	TGTGCCAGCAGCGCCCCTGCGGGTTACGAGCAGTACTTC	CASSAPAGYEQYF
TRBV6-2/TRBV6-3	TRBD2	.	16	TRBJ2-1	TGTGCCAGCAGTTTGACTAGCCCAGGCTCCTACAATGAGCAGTTCTTC	CASSLTSPGSYNEQFF
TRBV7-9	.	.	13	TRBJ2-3	TGTGCCAGCAGCCGTGGGGGGACGGATACGCAGTATTTT	CASSRGGTDTQYF
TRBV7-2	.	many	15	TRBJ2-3	TGTGCCAGCAGCCCCGACCTGGAAGGGACAGATACGCAGTATTTT	CASSPDLEGTDTQYF